This TCR beta chain was captured in a study of blood T cell repertoires in COVID-19. Study-level background: Spain, Italy and the United States supplied samples that represented acute and convalescent COVID-19.

J gave up 0 bases and V 4 bases, and 2 bases lay outside the gene matches. The CDR3 spans 15 residues. Germline assignment: CDR1 SGHVS and CDR2 FNYEAQ. As processed by the authors: Estimation of nucleated cell counts was performed using reference gene primer amplification. Only in-frame clones appear in the TCRdb table, and some are missing; sequencing was by immunoSEQ multiplex PCR. V and J calls and clone size are given by that table; D and trimming were obtained from the DNA. Of about 170,000 clones listed, roughly 86% were seen once; the top ten hold 1.6%. The sequenced sample consisted of peripheral blood. The sequence was obtained from a woman aged 50 to 60 with acute or convalescent COVID-19. This chain links TRBV7-6 with TRBJ2-1; 8 bases fit TRBD1. In DNA form, the CDR3 reads TGTGCCAGCAGCTCCGGGACAGGCTCCTACAATGAGCAGTTCTTC. Its translation is CASSSGTGSYNEQFF.